The T cell receptor beta chain under discussion was sequenced for a study of early T cells in non-severe SARS-CoV-2 infection. Across the whole study: Sequenced bulk RNA came from whole blood that was unsorted, and chains were unpaired. The study's findings and limits: VDJdb-based annotation leaned toward anti-spike CD8 responses and missed private and CD4 specificities.

The V gene lost 2 bases and the J gene lost 4 bases, with 18 bases spanning the gap. CDR1 KGHSH and CDR2 LQKENI come from the germline V gene. The CDR3 totals 16 residues. This clonotype was observed at least ten times. The antigen is unknown. Individual cDNA molecules received unique molecular identifiers. TCRdb independently ran MiXCR on the 5' RACE reads; one entry per CDR3 protein. The sample contains tens of thousands of distinct CDR3 sequences, over 10% of which appear only once. The material sequenced was whole blood, taken at baseline. The chain is built from TRBV18 and TRBJ2-7; D may be TRBD1 (6 bases). The TCR was taken from an adult who was a healthcare worker with PCR-confirmed SARS-CoV-2 infection or an uninfected control (not recorded which). The CDR3 protein is CASSPDIGDMSYEQYF. The CDR3 nucleotides are TGTGCCAGCTCACCAGACATAGGGGACATGTCATACGAGCAGTACTTC.